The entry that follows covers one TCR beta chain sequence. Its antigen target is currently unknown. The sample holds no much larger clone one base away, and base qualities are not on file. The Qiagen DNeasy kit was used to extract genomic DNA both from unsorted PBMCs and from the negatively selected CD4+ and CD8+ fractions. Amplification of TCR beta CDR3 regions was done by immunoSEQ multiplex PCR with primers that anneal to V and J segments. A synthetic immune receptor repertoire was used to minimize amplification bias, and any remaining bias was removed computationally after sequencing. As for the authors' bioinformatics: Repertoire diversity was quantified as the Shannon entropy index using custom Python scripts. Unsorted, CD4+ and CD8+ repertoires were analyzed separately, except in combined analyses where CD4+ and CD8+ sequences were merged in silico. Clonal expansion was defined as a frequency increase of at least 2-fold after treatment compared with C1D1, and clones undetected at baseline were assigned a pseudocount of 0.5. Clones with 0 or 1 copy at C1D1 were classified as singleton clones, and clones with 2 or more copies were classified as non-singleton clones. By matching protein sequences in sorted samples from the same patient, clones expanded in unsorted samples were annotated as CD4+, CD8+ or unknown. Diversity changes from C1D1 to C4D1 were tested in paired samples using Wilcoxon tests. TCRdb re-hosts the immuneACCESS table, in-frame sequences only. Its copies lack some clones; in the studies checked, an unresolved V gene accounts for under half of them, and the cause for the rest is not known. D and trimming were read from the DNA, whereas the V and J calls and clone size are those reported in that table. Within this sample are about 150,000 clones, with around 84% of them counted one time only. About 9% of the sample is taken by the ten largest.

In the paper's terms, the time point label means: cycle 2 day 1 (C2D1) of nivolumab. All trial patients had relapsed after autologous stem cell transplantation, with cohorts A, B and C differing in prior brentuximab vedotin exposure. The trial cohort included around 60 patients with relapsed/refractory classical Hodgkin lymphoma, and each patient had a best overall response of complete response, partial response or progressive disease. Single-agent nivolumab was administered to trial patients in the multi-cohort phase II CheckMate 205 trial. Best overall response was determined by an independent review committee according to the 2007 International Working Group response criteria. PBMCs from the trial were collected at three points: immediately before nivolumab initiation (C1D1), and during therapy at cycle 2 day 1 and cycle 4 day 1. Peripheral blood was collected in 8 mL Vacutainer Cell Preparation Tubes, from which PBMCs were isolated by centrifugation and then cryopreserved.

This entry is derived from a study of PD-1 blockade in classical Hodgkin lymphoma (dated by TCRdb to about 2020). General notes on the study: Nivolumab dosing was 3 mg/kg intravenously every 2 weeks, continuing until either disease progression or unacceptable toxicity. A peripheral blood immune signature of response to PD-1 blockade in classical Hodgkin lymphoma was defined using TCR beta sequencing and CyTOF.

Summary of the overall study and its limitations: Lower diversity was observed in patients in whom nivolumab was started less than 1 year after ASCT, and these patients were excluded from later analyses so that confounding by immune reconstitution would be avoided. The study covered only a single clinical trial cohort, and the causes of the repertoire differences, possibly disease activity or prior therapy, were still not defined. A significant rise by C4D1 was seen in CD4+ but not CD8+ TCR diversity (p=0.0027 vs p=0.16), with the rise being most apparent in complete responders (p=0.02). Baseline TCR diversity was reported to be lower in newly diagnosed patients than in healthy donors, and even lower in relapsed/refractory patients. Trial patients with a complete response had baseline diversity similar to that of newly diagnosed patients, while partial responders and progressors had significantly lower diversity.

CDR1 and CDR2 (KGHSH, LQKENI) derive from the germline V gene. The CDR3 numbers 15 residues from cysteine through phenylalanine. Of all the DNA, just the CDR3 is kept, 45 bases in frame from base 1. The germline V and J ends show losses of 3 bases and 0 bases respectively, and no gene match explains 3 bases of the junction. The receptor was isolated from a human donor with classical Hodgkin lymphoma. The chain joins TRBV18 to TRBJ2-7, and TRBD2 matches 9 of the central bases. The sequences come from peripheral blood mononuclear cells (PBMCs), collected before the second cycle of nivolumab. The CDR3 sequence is CASSPQREVSYEQYF. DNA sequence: TGTGCCAGCTCACCGCAGCGGGAGGTCTCCTACGAGCAGTACTTC.